The 24 T cell receptor beta chains presented below share a single source sample, sequenced in a study of T cell repertoires in aging, cancer and after chemotherapy. Peripheral blood genomic DNA, not sorted cells or RNA, was the template. TRB rearrangements spanning V, D and J were amplified using mixed TRB-A/B primers. MiXCR, run by TCRdb on the multiplex PCR reads, gives a single entry per CDR3 protein. Altogether fewer than 20,000 distinct CDR3 sequences are present, roughly 53% being singletons, with the ten largest covering approximately 10%. Sequencing was performed on blood. These receptors came from a human donor in good health.

This clonotype is medium-sized in the sample. The CDR3 spells CSVDDSQTGELFF. CDR3 sequence (DNA): TGCAGCGTTGATGACAGTCAGACCGGGGAGCTGTTTTTT. This chain uses TRBV29-1 with TRBJ2-2, with a tentative D call TRBD1 (5 bases). Germline CDR1 and CDR2: SQVTM and ANQGSEA. V lost 3 bases to trimming and J lost 5 bases, with 10 bases between them. This CDR3 has 13 residues.

This clonotype occurred once. This chain connects TRBV19 to TRBJ2-7; TRBD1 aligns across 8 bases. Trimming cost V 4 bases and J 4 bases; bases outside gene matches: 6. The V gene's germline CDR1 is LNHDA and CDR2 SQIVND (reference sequence). This CDR3 is 14 amino acids long. CDR3 loop: CASSRQGWGYEQYF. The CDR3 nucleotides are TGTGCCAGTAGTAGACAGGGGTGGGGGTACGAGCAGTACTTC. Supplemented by reference TRBV19 and TRBJ2-7, the full variable domain reads DGGITQSPKYLFRKEGQNVTLSCEQNLNHDAMYWYRQDPGQGLRLIYYSQIVNDFQKGDIAEGYSVSREKKESFPLTVTSAQKNPTAFYLCASSRQGWGYEQYFGPGTRLTVT.

The chain combines TRBV6-4 with TRBJ2-5, with 7 positions matching TRBD1. The V segment lost 5 bases and the J segment 2 bases; nucleotides outside the gene matches: 8. From germline, CDR1 is MRHNA and CDR2 SNTAGT. This CDR3 comprises 15 residues. CDR3 DNA: TGTGCCAGCAGTCCCGGCGCAGGGGGACAAGAGACCCAGTACTTC. This gives the protein CASSPGAGGQETQYF.

This clonotype was seen more than once but under ten times. The chain is built from TRBV6-2 or TRBV6-3 and TRBJ2-1, with D tentatively TRBD2 (6 bases). The CDR3 is 15 amino acids. V lost 0 bases to trimming and J lost 1 base, with 7 bases between them. Per germline, CDR1 MNHEY and CDR2 SVGEGT. The CDR3 protein is CASSYSGGSYNEQFF. The DNA of the CDR3 is TGTGCCAGCAGTTACTCGGGGGGTTCCTACAATGAGCAGTTCTTC.

The V and J genes are TRBV12-3 or TRBV12-4 and TRBJ2-7; D unresolved. The CDR3 is 14 amino acids. V was clipped by 5 bases and J by 6 bases, with 17 bases between them. CDR3 in amino acids: CASSPWTLKGEQYF. CDR3 nucleotides: TGTGCCAGCAGTCCTTGGACGCTTAAGGGCGAGCAGTACTTC.

Sample share makes this clonotype medium-sized. This chain uses TRBV29-1 with TRBJ2-3; D remains unclear. Trimming took off 4 bases at V and 5 bases at J, with 10 bases between the two ends. CDR1 SQVTM and CDR2 ANQGSEA come from the germline V gene. CDR3 length: 12 residues. CDR3 in amino acids: CSVALGKDTQYF. The CDR3 DNA reads as TGCAGCGTTGCCTTAGGGAAAGATACGCAGTATTTT.

The chain has TRBV30 and TRBJ2-7, with D possibly matching TRBD2 (5 bases). CDR3 length: 14 residues. V was trimmed by 3 bases and J by 0 bases, leaving 12 bases between them. CDR1 and CDR2 (germline): GTSNPN, SVGIG (reference sequence). CDR3 residues: CAWSRDVGSYEQYF. The CDR3 DNA reads TGTGCCTGGAGCCGGGATGTAGGCTCCTACGAGCAGTACTTC. The variable domain in full, with the rest retrieved from reference TRBV30 and TRBJ2-7, is SQTIHQWPATLVQPVGSPLSLECTVEGTSNPNLYWYRQAAGRGLQLLFYSVGIGQISSEVPQNLSASRPQDRQFILSSKKLLLSDSGFYLCAWSRDVGSYEQYFGPGTRLTVT.

The chain uses TRBV30 and TRBJ1-2; perhaps TRBD1 as D (6 bases). V was pared by 3 bases and J by 7 bases, with 15 bases between. Germline V gene sequence: CDR1 GTSNPN, CDR2 SVGIG (reference sequence). CDR3 size: 13 residues. The CDR3 DNA reads TGTGCCTGGAGAAGATTGGGGGCCGTTGGCTACACCTTC. This codes for CAWRRLGAVGYTF.

The chain links TRBV6-1 to TRBJ2-1, with D possibly being TRBD2 (7 bases). The CDR3 extends over 19 amino acids. Germline V lookup: CDR1 MNHNS, CDR2 SASEGT. V was pared by 5 bases and J by 0 bases, with 23 bases between. CDR3 in amino acids: CASSYSPGGAISSYNEQFF. The CDR3 nucleotides read TGTGCCAGCAGTTACTCGCCGGGGGGCGCGATAAGCTCCTACAATGAGCAGTTCTTC.

By proportion, this clonotype is medium-sized. The V gene is TRBV29-1, the J gene TRBJ2-2, with D hard to call. The CDR3 totals 12 residues. V lost 3 bases and J lost 0, with 2 bases in between. The germline gives CDR1 SQVTM, CDR2 ANQGSEA. DNA of the CDR3: TGCAGCGTTGATCCGAACACCGGGGAGCTGTTTTTT. Its protein is CSVDPNTGELFF.

This clonotype was recorded a few times. J is TRBJ1-1 and V is TRBV27; a possible D gene is TRBD1 (5 bases). V lost 4 bases and J 2 bases, leaving 11 bases between the germline ends. The CDR3 consists of 14 residues. Germline-derived CDR1 and CDR2 are MNHEY and SMNVEV (reference sequence). The CDR3 DNA reads as TGTGCCAGCAGTTACAGACAGCTCAACACTGAAGCTTTCTTT. Its protein is CASSYRQLNTEAFF.

This chain uses TRBV6-4 with TRBJ2-2; 11 positions match TRBD2. Looked up from germline, CDR1 is MRHNA and CDR2 is SNTAGT. The CDR3 loop spans 15 amino acids. After removal of 4 bases from V and 3 bases from J, the junction contained 1 base not matched to a gene. DNA for the CDR3: TGTGCCAGCAGTGTGGGACTAGCGGACACCGGGGAGCTGTTTTTT. It translates to CASSVGLADTGELFF.

This clonotype showed up just a few times. The chain employs TRBV19 and TRBJ2-3, with unresolved D. The germline gives CDR1 LNHDA, CDR2 SQIVND (reference sequence). The CDR3 is 15 residues long. Between the trimmed V and J ends, which lost 4 bases and 2 bases, there was a span of 13 bases. This chain's CDR3 is CASSRAGKLTDTQYF. CDR3 nucleotides: TGTGCCAGTAGTAGGGCAGGAAAACTCACAGATACGCAGTATTTT.

The chain is built from TRBV6-1 and TRBJ2-4; the D is unclear. Germline V gene lookup returns CDR1 MNHNS and CDR2 SASEGT. This CDR3 contains 13 residues. V was shortened by 4 bases and J by 7 bases, with 11 bases between the two germline ends. The CDR3 protein is CASSVTQGNIQYF. The CDR3 DNA reads TGTGCCAGCAGTGTCACTCAAGGTAACATTCAGTACTTC.

This clonotype is deemed medium-sized (0.01 to 0.1%). The chain joins TRBV29-1 to TRBJ2-5, with D unclear. Per germline, CDR1 SQVTM and CDR2 ANQGSEA. Trimming stripped 0 bases from V and 5 bases from J, with 7 bases between. The CDR3 extends over 12 amino acids. DNA for the CDR3: TGCAGCGTTGAAGAACCCTCGGAGACCCAGTACTTC. Translation: CSVEEPSETQYF.

This sequence joins TRBV12-3 or TRBV12-4 and TRBJ2-7; the match to TRBD2 covers 11 bases. This CDR3 region has 13 residues. V was clipped by 6 bases and J by 5 bases; unmatched bases: 3. CDR3: CASRLAGDDEQYF. The CDR3 DNA follows: TGTGCCAGCAGACTAGCGGGAGATGACGAGCAGTACTTC.

The CDR3: CASSLGAGRRKDEQFF. CDR3 coding DNA: TGTGCCAGCAGCTTGGGGGCCGGGAGGAGGAAAGATGAGCAGTTCTTC. The chain is built from TRBV5-6 and TRBJ2-1, with TRBD2 matching 7 bases. This CDR3 is built from 16 residues. J was trimmed by 8 bases and V by 0 bases; bases with no gene match: 11. Germline CDR1 SGHDT, CDR2 YYEEEE.

This sequence joins TRBV6-1 and TRBJ1-5; D gene uncertain. V was shortened by 6 bases and J by 0 bases, with 9 bases between the two germline ends. The CDR3 spans 14 residues. The germline CDR1 and CDR2 sequences are MNHNS and SASEGT. The CDR3 DNA is TGTGCCAGCAGGGAGGTCTATAGCAATCAGCCCCAGCATTTT. Its protein is CASREVYSNQPQHF.

This clonotype is a singleton in its sample. This chain links TRBV19 with TRBJ2-3, with D hard to call. The CDR3 consists of 10 residues. The germline V gene has CDR1 LNHDA and CDR2 SQIVND (reference sequence). The chain's CDR3 is CAGSTDTQYF. DNA for the CDR3: TGTGCGGGGTCCACAGATACGCAGTATTTT. Full variable domain (outside the CDR3, taken from reference TRBV19 and TRBJ2-3): DGGITQSPKYLFRKEGQNVTLSCEQNLNHDAMYWYRQDPGQGLRLIYYSQIVNDFQKGDIAEGYSVSREKKESFPLTVTSAQKNPTAFYLCAGSTDTQYFGPGTRLTVL.

The CDR3 nucleotides read TGTGCCAGTAGATGGACAGGGGACACCGGGGAGCTGTTTTTT. Amino acid sequence: CASRWTGDTGELFF. V and J are TRBV19 and TRBJ2-2; 9 nucleotides agree with TRBD1. J lost 3 bases, V lost 6 bases, and 2 bases had no gene match. The CDR3 contains 14 residues. In germline, CDR1 is LNHDA, CDR2 SQIVND (reference sequence). Using reference TRBV19 and TRBJ2-2 for the parts outside the CDR3, the full variable domain is DGGITQSPKYLFRKEGQNVTLSCEQNLNHDAMYWYRQDPGQGLRLIYYSQIVNDFQKGDIAEGYSVSREKKESFPLTVTSAQKNPTAFYLCASRWTGDTGELFFGEGSRLTVL.

This chain joins TRBV20-1 and TRBJ2-1; D possibly corresponds to TRBD2 (6 bases). Per the germline V gene, CDR1 is DFQATT and CDR2 is SNEGSKA (reference sequence). Between the trimmed V and J ends, which lost 6 bases and 8 bases, there was a span of 17 bases. The CDR3 runs 13 residues. CDR3 nucleotides: TGCAGTGCCCGGAGACTAGGGGACGATGAGCAGTTCTTC. This gives the protein CSARRLGDDEQFF.

The chain carries TRBV6-5 and TRBJ2-7, with 8 bases lining up with TRBD2. The CDR3 length is 13 residues. V lost 8 bases, J lost 3 bases, and 6 bases stayed unmatched. Germline CDR1 reads MNHEY; CDR2 reads SVGAGI. Written as DNA, the CDR3 is TGTGCCAGCCGCGGGACTAGGGACTACGAGCAGTACTTC. Its translation is CASRGTRDYEQYF.

The chain employs TRBV7-4 and TRBJ2-2, with 14 bases aligning to TRBD2. The CDR3 totals 19 residues. Unmatched junction bases numbered 10, after V lost 4 bases and J lost 3 bases. Germline lookup yields CDR1 SGHVT and CDR2 SQSDAQ. The CDR3 sequence is CASSWSGTSGGGDTGELFF. CDR3 nucleotides: TGTGCCAGCAGCTGGTCCGGGACTAGCGGGGGTGGGGACACCGGGGAGCTGTTTTTT.

The chain joins TRBV6-1 to TRBJ2-1; TRBD1 agrees at 9 bases. This CDR3 contains 14 residues. In germline, CDR1 is MNHNS, CDR2 SASEGT. V shed 8 bases and J 7 bases; nucleotides not matched to a gene: 9. In DNA, the CDR3 is TGTGCCAGCCTCCGGGGACAGGGAGGAAATGAGCAGTTCTTC. This gives the protein CASLRGQGGNEQFF.